This passage covers 4 T cell receptor beta chains from one sample sequenced in a study of cytomegalovirus exposure and HLA in healthy donors. The PCR made use of 60 Vbeta and 13 Jbeta primers. Clones were read by immunoSEQ multiplex PCR, and TCRdb kept only the in-frame ones, dropping some. This sample carries about 140,000 clones, about 64% of them seen once, and the ten largest clones take about 4.1%. The sample consisted of PBMCs. Receptors were obtained from a man aged 55 to 69 in good health and CMV-seronegative.

The rearrangement links TRBV9 to TRBJ2-1; D call uncertain. This CDR3 comprises 16 residues. V was trimmed by 0 bases and J by 0 bases, leaving 10 bases between them. CDR1 and CDR2 (germline): SGDLS, YYNGEE. Here the CDR3 DNA reads TGTGCCAGCAGCGTAGGGGCCGATAGCTCCTACAATGAGCAGTTCTTC. Translated, it gives CASSVGADSSYNEQFF.

This chain connects TRBV5-1 to TRBJ2-2; 8 positions agree with TRBD2. This CDR3 is 17 amino acids long. Trimming at V came to 1 base and at J to 2 bases, leaving 7 bases not matched to a gene. From germline, CDR1 is SGHRS and CDR2 YFSETQ. This CDR3 is CASSLQGGGTNTGELFF. In DNA form, the CDR3 reads TGCGCCAGCAGCTTGCAGGGCGGGGGGACCAACACCGGGGAGCTGTTTTTT.

V is TRBV5-1 and J is TRBJ2-7; TRBD2 matches 8 bases. V lost 0 bases, J lost 10 bases, and 6 bases stayed unmatched. CDR1 SGHRS and CDR2 YFSETQ come from the germline V gene. This CDR3 is built from 13 residues. DNA for the CDR3: TGCGCCAGCAGCTTGGCCGACGGGGGGGATCAGTACTTC. It yields the protein CASSLADGGDQYF.

The V gene is TRBV7-3, the J gene TRBJ1-1; 8 bases map to TRBD1. Germline CDR1 is SGHTA and CDR2 is FQGTGA. The CDR3 is 14 residues long. V shed 0 bases and J 6 bases; nucleotides not matched to a gene: 3. CDR3 amino acids: CASSLTSDRAEAFF. The CDR3 nucleotides read TGTGCCAGCAGCTTAACTTCGGACAGGGCTGAAGCTTTCTTT.